Listed here are 28 T cell receptor beta chains from one sample, sequenced in a study of cytomegalovirus exposure and HLA in healthy donors. PCR amplification relied on 60 Vbeta primers (plus 13 Jbeta primers). Sequenced by immunoSEQ multiplex PCR; TCRdb stores in-frame clones only, minus some. Found here are over 150,000 clones, about 84% of them singletons; the top ten hold under 5%. Sequencing used PBMCs. The receptors stem from a young man in good health and CMV-seronegative.

The V gene is TRBV5-1, the J gene TRBJ1-1; D uncertain. The CDR3 totals 15 residues. Per germline, CDR1 SGHRS and CDR2 YFSETQ. V dropped 0 bases and J dropped 3 bases, with 12 bases sitting between them. The CDR3 DNA is TGCGCCAGCAGCTTGGGGGCGGGCGAGTACACTGAAGCTTTCTTT. Amino acids: CASSLGAGEYTEAFF.

The genes are TRBV19 and TRBJ1-5, with D uncertain. Germline CDR1 is LNHDA and CDR2 is SQIVND (reference sequence). V lost 3 bases and J lost 5, with 8 bases in between. The CDR3 length is 13 residues. This chain's CDR3 is CASSIGIHQPQHF. CDR3 nucleotide sequence: TGTGCCAGTAGTATCGGGATCCATCAGCCCCAGCATTTT.

The chain uses TRBV6-5 and TRBJ2-5; the match to TRBD1 covers 7 bases. Per germline, CDR1 MNHEY and CDR2 SVGAGI. V lost 6 bases to trimming and J lost 5 bases; unmatched junction nucleotides: 12. This CDR3 comprises 15 residues. CDR3 amino acids: CASSWTGFDLETQYF. DNA for the CDR3: TGTGCCAGCAGCTGGACAGGCTTTGACCTTGAGACCCAGTACTTC.

The V and J genes are TRBV10-3 and TRBJ2-1; TRBD1 matches 10 bases. Germline trimming cut 2 bases from V and 13 bases from J; bases unmatched to any gene: 8. Germline V gene sequence: CDR1 ENHRY, CDR2 SYGVKD. The CDR3 is 14 residues long. The CDR3 reads CAISEIGQGEIQFF. The CDR3 DNA is TGTGCCATCAGTGAGATTGGACAGGGGGAGATTCAGTTCTTC.

The chain links TRBV7-6 to TRBJ2-5; D perhaps matches TRBD2 (6 bases). CDR1 is SGHVS and CDR2 is FNYEAQ in the germline V gene. This CDR3 is built from 11 residues. Between the trimmed V and J ends, which lost 5 bases and 7 bases, there was a span of 8 bases. The CDR3 spells CASSLGGTQYF. The CDR3 DNA reads TGTGCCAGCAGCCTGGGGGGGACCCAGTACTTC.

This chain joins TRBV11-1 and TRBJ2-3; D is undetermined. The CDR3 has 15 residues. CDR1 and CDR2 (germline): SGHAT, FQDESV (reference sequence). Trimming left V 3 bases short and J 3 bases short, with 13 bases between. In DNA form, the CDR3 reads TGTGCCAGCAGCTTGCTTCTTGGAGCGACAGATACGCAGTATTTT. It codes for CASSLLLGATDTQYF.

The J gene is TRBJ2-7, the V gene TRBV7-9; no clear D gene. The CDR3 has 14 residues. V was cut by 3 bases and J by 2 bases, with 11 bases left in between. CDR1 and CDR2 (germline): SEHNR, FQNEAQ (reference sequence). The CDR3 nucleotides read TGTGCCAGCAGCTTTACAGTGACCCCCTACGAGCAGTACTTC. This translates into CASSFTVTPYEQYF. Drawing the rest from reference TRBV7-9 and TRBJ2-7, the complete variable domain is DTGVSQNPRHKITKRGQNVTFRCDPISEHNRLYWYRQTLGQGPEFLTYFQNEAQLEKSRLLSDRFSAERPKGSFSTLEIQRTEQGDSAMYLCASSFTVTPYEQYFGPGTRLTVT.

The DNA for the CDR3 is TGTGCCTGGAGTGTAACTCGACTGTCCCCCGAGCAGTACTTC. Its protein is CAWSVTRLSPEQYF. V gene TRBV30 combines with J gene TRBJ2-5; D is uncertain. The J call could be wrong; TRBJ2-7 is a better fit for the DNA end. Germline V gives CDR1 GTSNPN, CDR2 SVGIG (reference sequence). This CDR3 spans 14 amino acids.

V and J are TRBV19 and TRBJ2-7; 16 bases are shared with TRBD2. The CDR3 extends over 17 amino acids. V dropped 8 bases and J dropped 3; count of bases not matched to a gene: 10. Germline CDR1 reads LNHDA; CDR2 reads SQIVND (reference sequence). The CDR3 region is CASGAGTSGRASYEQYF. CDR3 in DNA: TGTGCCAGTGGCGCCGGGACTAGCGGGAGGGCCAGCTACGAGCAGTACTTC.

J is TRBJ2-1 and V is TRBV29-1, with TRBD2 as a possible D gene (7 bases). The ends were cut back, 5 bases at V and 6 bases at J, with 17 bases in the middle. This CDR3 comprises 14 residues. CDR1 and CDR2 (germline): SQVTM, ANQGSEA. As DNA, the CDR3 is TGCAGCGTTTTGCGGGGGCTGGGTGGCAATGAGCAGTTCTTC. It encodes CSVLRGLGGNEQFF.

The chain employs TRBV19 and TRBJ1-4, with 7 bases fitting TRBD1. Germline V lookup: CDR1 LNHDA, CDR2 SQIVND (reference sequence). The CDR3 spans 14 residues. V was pared by 4 bases and J by 6 bases, with 5 bases of the junction left unmatched. The CDR3 sequence: CASSKDRFHEKLFF. The CDR3 DNA is TGTGCCAGTAGTAAGGACAGGTTTCATGAAAAACTGTTTTTT.

The chain combines TRBV6-1 with TRBJ1-6; no reliable D call. Trimming shortened V by 1 base and J by 13 bases, and 8 bases separated the two germline ends. The V gene's germline CDR1 is MNHNS and CDR2 SASEGT. CDR3 length: 12 amino acids. CDR3 sequence (DNA): TGTGCCAGCAGTGAAGTTCCCCTCCCCCTCCACTTT. Translated, it gives CASSEVPLPLHF.

The chain employs TRBV2 and TRBJ2-7; TRBD2 matches at 10 bases. V lost 6 bases to trimming and J lost 6 bases; unmatched junction nucleotides: 8. The V gene's germline CDR1 is SNHLY and CDR2 FYNNEI. The CDR3 is 14 amino acids. The CDR3 coding sequence is TGTGCCAGCAGAGTAGCGGGAGGACCTCCCGAGCAGTACTTC. Protein sequence: CASRVAGGPPEQYF.

J is TRBJ2-4 and V is TRBV15; 8 bases are shared with TRBD2. The CDR3 runs 16 residues. Germline V lookup: CDR1 LNHNV, CDR2 YYDKDF (reference sequence). The V gene end was trimmed by 0 bases and the J gene end by 8 bases; junction bases not matched to a gene: 9. This CDR3 reads CATSRELSAGGDIQYF. The CDR3 DNA reads as TGTGCCACCAGCAGAGAGTTGTCGGCGGGAGGCGACATTCAGTACTTC.

The rearrangement joins TRBV5-1 to TRBJ2-1; TRBD2 is a possible D gene (6 bases). The CDR3 totals 18 residues. The ends were cut back, 4 bases at V and 0 bases at J, with 20 bases in the middle. Germline CDR1 and CDR2: SGHRS and YFSETQ. Here the CDR3 reads CASSQPLGGKSSYNEQFF. CDR3 nucleotide sequence: TGCGCCAGCAGCCAACCTCTTGGCGGGAAGAGCTCCTACAATGAGCAGTTCTTC.

The chain is built from TRBV11-3 and TRBJ1-5, with D unclear. The germline gives CDR1 SGHNT, CDR2 YENEEA. The CDR3 has 14 amino acids. Trimming pared 5 bases from V and 4 bases from J, leaving 12 bases between. DNA for the CDR3: TGTGCCAGCAGCGCCTATGGCGGAAATCAGCCCCAGCATTTT. This gives the protein CASSAYGGNQPQHF. Full variable domain (missing parts from reference TRBV11-3 and TRBJ1-5): EAGVVQSPRYKIIEKKQPVAFWCNPISGHNTLYWYLQNLGQGPELLIRYENEEAVDDSQLPKDRFSAERLKGVDSTLKIQPAELGDSAVYLCASSAYGGNQPQHFGDGTRLSIL.

This chain links TRBV11-3 with TRBJ2-5, with 9 bases aligning to TRBD1. The V segment lost 5 bases and the J segment 5 bases; nucleotides outside the gene matches: 6. The CDR3 is 14 residues long. Germline CDR1 reads SGHNT; CDR2 reads YENEEA. The CDR3 here is CASSKQGALETQYF. DNA for the CDR3: TGTGCCAGCAGCAAACAGGGGGCCCTTGAGACCCAGTACTTC.

V gene TRBV5-6 combines with J gene TRBJ2-2; 10 bases align to TRBD2. There are 17 residues in the CDR3. V lost 1 base to trimming and J lost 6 bases; unmatched junction nucleotides: 9. Germline loops: CDR1 SGHDT, CDR2 YYEEEE. CDR3 in amino acids: CASSLRLAGVLAGELFF. The CDR3 DNA follows: TGTGCCAGCAGCTTGAGGCTAGCGGGAGTTCTGGCCGGGGAGCTGTTTTTT.

This chain links TRBV6-4 with TRBJ1-2, with D uncertain. With 3 bases removed from V and 1 base from J, the gap between germline ends came to 12 bases. CDR1 and CDR2 (germline): MRHNA, SNTAGT. CDR3 length equals 15 residues. The CDR3 loop reads CASSEGPGGNYGYTF. As DNA, the CDR3 is TGTGCCAGCAGTGAAGGCCCCGGCGGTAACTATGGCTACACCTTC.

This clone was counted only a few times. The chain recombines TRBV7-2 with TRBJ2-2; D perhaps matches TRBD1 (6 bases). The germline V and J ends were trimmed by 4 bases and 16 bases, with 19 bases remaining between them. There are 13 residues in the CDR3. CDR1 and CDR2 from the germline V gene are SGHTA and FQGNSA. CDR3: CASSSQDRRTRFF. The CDR3 bases are TGTGCCAGCAGCTCACAGGACAGACGAACTCGGTTTTTT.

On this clone itself: Other DNA sequences in the sample encode the same CDR3. CDR3 protein: CASSLSGGNNQPQHF. The CDR3, as DNA: TGTGCCAGCAGCTTGTCGGGGGGAAACAATCAGCCCCAGCATTTT. The chain couples TRBV5-6 to TRBJ1-5; the D gene is possibly TRBD1 (5 bases). V was trimmed by 1 base and J by 3 bases, leaving 11 bases between them. The CDR3 has 15 amino acids. CDR1 SGHDT and CDR2 YYEEEE come from the germline V gene.

V is TRBV7-9 and J is TRBJ2-2, with 7 bases identical to TRBD2. The CDR3 runs to 18 residues. Trimming at V came to 4 bases and at J to 0 bases, leaving 11 bases not matched to a gene. In germline, CDR1 is SEHNR, CDR2 FQNEAQ (reference sequence). CDR3 coding DNA: TGTGCCAGCAGCTCACCCCCTAGCGGAGGATCGAACACCGGGGAGCTGTTTTTT. Its translation: CASSSPPSGGSNTGELFF.

V and J are TRBV2 and TRBJ1-6; D is undetermined. V lost 8 bases and J 9 bases, leaving 14 bases between the germline ends. This CDR3 comprises 13 residues. Germline V CDR1 and CDR2: SNHLY, FYNNEI. The CDR3 DNA reads as TGTGCCAGCTATGGGAAGGACTCTTCACCCCTCCACTTT. Protein product: CASYGKDSSPLHF.

This clone was detected only once. This chain links TRBV27 with TRBJ2-1; D might be TRBD2 (5 bases). Trimming stripped 2 bases from V and 8 bases from J, with 25 bases between. This CDR3 is 18 amino acids long. The germline V gene has CDR1 MNHEY and CDR2 SMNVEV (reference sequence). The CDR3 loop is CASSLGAVGVVSFDEQFF. The DNA for the CDR3 is TGTGCCAGCAGTTTAGGAGCGGTTGGGGTTGTGTCTTTCGATGAGCAGTTCTTC.

The chain links TRBV6-5 to TRBJ1-5, with 7 bases that match TRBD1. The V gene's germline CDR1 is MNHEY and CDR2 SVGAGI. V dropped 6 bases and J dropped 7; count of bases not matched to a gene: 9. The length of the CDR3 is 14 residues. This CDR3 is CASRTGWEGQPQHF. In DNA form, the CDR3 reads TGTGCCAGCAGGACAGGGTGGGAAGGACAGCCCCAGCATTTT.

This rearrangement joins TRBV7-9 to TRBJ2-3; D is unresolved. Germline V gene sequence: CDR1 SEHNR, CDR2 FQNEAQ (reference sequence). The CDR3 covers 14 residues. V lost 4 bases and J lost 5, with 13 bases in between. The CDR3 here is CASSSSSLLDTQYF. As DNA, the CDR3 is TGTGCCAGCAGCTCCTCATCACTATTAGATACGCAGTATTTT.

The chain uses TRBV19 and TRBJ1-5, with 8 bases identical to TRBD1. From germline, CDR1 is LNHDA and CDR2 SQIVND (reference sequence). The CDR3 covers 15 residues. With 3 bases clipped from V and 5 bases from J, the junction kept 6 bases outside the gene matches. The chain's CDR3 is CASSIAGTGDQPQHF. CDR3 in DNA: TGTGCCAGTAGTATTGCCGGGACAGGTGATCAGCCCCAGCATTTT.

The rearrangement uses TRBV30 and TRBJ2-7; TRBD1 matches 9 bases. V lost 4 bases to trimming and J lost 7 bases; unmatched junction nucleotides: 8. CDR1 GTSNPN and CDR2 SVGIG come from the germline V gene (reference sequence). The CDR3 sequence is 13 residues long. The CDR3 loop is CAWTMDRGREQYF. The CDR3 DNA reads as TGTGCCTGGACCATGGACAGGGGTAGAGAGCAGTACTTC.